The clone carrying this T cell receptor beta chain was recorded only once. The data were obtained in a study of blood T cell repertoires in COVID-19. Study-wide context: The samples span acute and convalescent COVID-19 from the United States, Italy and Spain. The analysed material was cDNA or gDNA that came from T cells, B-cell-depleted T cells, or PBMCs.

The authors' processing: Quantification of nucleated cells was approximated via reference gene primer amplification. Only in-frame clones appear in the TCRdb table, and some are missing; sequencing was by immunoSEQ multiplex PCR. V and J calls and clone size are those listed in that table; D and trimming were worked out from the DNA. The sample comprises about 80,000 clones, less than 85% of which are singletons, and roughly 15% rests with the top ten. Germline CDR1 and CDR2: GTSNPN and SVGIG (reference sequence). The CDR3 has 12 residues. J gave up 4 bases and V 8 bases, and 6 bases lay outside the gene matches.

This TCR was sampled from a man aged 65-85 years with active or convalescent COVID-19. This chain joins TRBV30 and TRBJ2-5, with TRBD2 matching over 8 bases. The sample consisted of peripheral blood. This chain's CDR3 is CARSGGGETQYF. The CDR3 bases are TGTGCCAGAAGCGGGGGAGGAGAGACCCAGTACTTC. Looking up the rest from reference TRBV30 and TRBJ2-5 gives the full variable domain: SQTIHQWPATLVQPVGSPLSLECTVEGTSNPNLYWYRQAAGRGLQLLFYSVGIGQISSEVPQNLSASRPQDRQFILSSKKLLLSDSGFYLCARSGGGETQYFGPGTRLLVL.